A selection of T cell receptor beta chains follows, all from one sample in a study of T cells after yellow fever vaccination. TCRdb ran MiXCR on the 5' RACE reads and lists one entry per CDR3 protein. The profile shows 240,000 or so distinct CDR3 sequences, around 7% of them singletons. The sequencing used CD4+ T cells sorted from PBMCs, collected 15 days after the yellow fever booster vaccination. All receptors come from a man in his thirties or forties who received the YFV17D yellow fever vaccine. Each CDR3 is given with its conserved first and last residue.

V gene,CDR3 length,J gene,CDR3 protein
TRBV7-2,15,TRBJ1-2,CASSLVMGSNYGYTF
TRBV7-2,14,TRBJ2-3,CASSLARATDTQYF
TRBV29-1,14,TRBJ2-5,CTFRGLPIQETQYF
TRBV7-9,14,TRBJ2-4,CASTLAGAKNIQYF
TRBV7-3,13,TRBJ1-1,CASSLTPGLEAFF
TRBV7-2,14,TRBJ2-3,CASSPRVGTDTQYF
TRBV29-1,13,TRBJ2-2,CSVVRGGTGELFF
TRBV6-1,15,TRBJ2-7,CASSSRLAGSYEQYF
TRBV6-1,14,TRBJ1-5,CASSEGYHNQPQHF
TRBV5-1,16,TRBJ2-7,CASSLEARSGIVEQYF
TRBV14,16,TRBJ2-1,CASSPSRLARGDEQFF
TRBV21-1,18,TRBJ2-1,CASSYRTSGILLPNEQFF
TRBV19,15,TRBJ2-6,CATVRTAEGANVLTF
TRBV12-5,18,TRBJ2-3,CASGLTLGLRARLDTQYF
TRBV19,15,TRBJ2-2,CASSISGQNTGELFF
TRBV5-1,13,TRBJ2-1,CASGLGGDNEQFF
TRBV3-1,16,TRBJ2-5,CASSQGSGRSQETQYF
TRBV19,20,TRBJ2-5,CASSIIRNGPREGVRETQYF
TRBV5-5,15,TRBJ2-1,CASSFLAREGGEQFF
TRBV20-1,13,TRBJ2-1,CSGSRSSYNEQFF
TRBV27,17,TRBJ2-4,CASSLGGGGRAKNIQYF
TRBV7-2,15,TRBJ2-7,CASSAASGLTYEQYF
TRBV10-3,17,TRBJ2-7,CAISELEPPSLTYEQYF
TRBV20-1,12,TRBJ1-4,CSVRGRNEKLSF
TRBV7-9,14,TRBJ2-4,CASSKIGSSNIQYF
TRBV12-3/TRBV12-4,15,TRBJ2-7,CASSLKLAGTYEQYF
TRBV5-4,15,TRBJ2-3,CASSLPRQSTDTQYF
TRBV7-2,16,TRBJ2-3,CASSLPLRGSTDTQYF
TRBV14,15,TRBJ1-1,CPSSQDDTRRGEAFF
TRBV20-1,15,TRBJ2-1,CSAKIAGLSYNEQFF
TRBV21-1,14,TRBJ2-2,CASRTPPAGEGLFF
TRBV4-3,15,TRBJ1-6,CASSQDQGANSPLHF
TRBV19,16,TRBJ1-1,CASIFGTGGTNTEAFF
TRBV18,14,TRBJ2-3,CASSPVQVADTQYF
TRBV15,15,TRBJ2-3,CATRNKGGGTDTQYF
TRBV25-1,8,TRBJ2-7,CASTRRYF
TRBV7-9,14,TRBJ1-1,CASSAGNINTEAFF
TRBV29-1,16,TRBJ1-2,CSVEDSGAADSHGYTF
TRBV24-1,16,TRBJ2-3,CATSVGAGGFQDTQYF
TRBV12-3/TRBV12-4,12,TRBJ2-3,CASSSGADTQYF
TRBV5-4,16,TRBJ2-7,CASSPVGVGRNYEQYF
TRBV18,14,TRBJ2-7,CASSAGRALNEQYF
TRBV10-3,14,TRBJ2-1,CAIRNPAGYNEQFF
TRBV3-1,12,TRBJ2-7,CASSQGGREQYF
TRBV6-5,17,TRBJ2-6,CASSYGTKGAGANVLTF
TRBV9,15,TRBJ2-3,CASSTLPDSTDTQYF
TRBV5-1,15,TRBJ2-1,CASSPMTRAGNEQFF
TRBV5-1,13,TRBJ1-1,CASSQGTGAEAFF
TRBV7-2,17,TRBJ2-2,CASRLGLAGGPSGELFF